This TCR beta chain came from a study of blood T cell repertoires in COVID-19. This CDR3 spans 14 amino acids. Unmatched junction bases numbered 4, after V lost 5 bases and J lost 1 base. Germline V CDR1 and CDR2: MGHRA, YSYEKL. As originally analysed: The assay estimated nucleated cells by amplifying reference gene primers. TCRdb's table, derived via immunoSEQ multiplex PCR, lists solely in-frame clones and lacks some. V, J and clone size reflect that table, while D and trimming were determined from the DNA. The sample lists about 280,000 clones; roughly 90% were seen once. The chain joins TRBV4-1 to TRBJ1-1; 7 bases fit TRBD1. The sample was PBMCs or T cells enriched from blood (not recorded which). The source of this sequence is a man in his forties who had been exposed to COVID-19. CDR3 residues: CASSFDRANTEAFF. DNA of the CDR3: TGCGCCAGCAGCTTCGACAGGGCGAACACTGAAGCTTTCTTT.